The 29 T cell receptor beta chains in this list originate from one sample, sequenced in a study of blood T cell repertoires in COVID-19. The data were produced by immunoSEQ multiplex PCR, yet TCRdb's version contains in-frame clones alone and is incomplete. The sample yields about 200,000 clones, approximately 86% seen once. Sequencing used PBMCs or T cells enriched from blood (not recorded which). The receptors here all came from a young woman who had recovered from COVID-19.

J is TRBJ1-1 and V is TRBV12-3 or TRBV12-4; D is uncertain. Deletions cut 6 bases from V and 0 bases from J, with 5 bases between. CDR3 length: 12 amino acids. The CDR3 reads CASRAMNTEAFF. The CDR3 nucleotides read TGTGCCAGCAGGGCCATGAACACTGAAGCTTTCTTT.

The chain uses TRBV7-3 and TRBJ2-3; D unclear. CDR3 length equals 14 residues. Trimming pared 4 bases from V and 4 bases from J, leaving 12 bases between. Germline V gives CDR1 SGHTA, CDR2 FQGTGA. For the CDR3, the DNA is TGTGCCAGCAGCTCCCCTCAAACACCAGATACGCAGTATTTT. Translating it yields CASSSPQTPDTQYF. Full variable domain (remainder filled in from reference TRBV7-3 and TRBJ2-3): GAGVSQTPSNKVTEKGKYVELRCDPISGHTALYWYRQSLGQGPEFLIYFQGTGAADDSGLPNDRFFAVRPEGSVSTLKIQRTERGDSAVYLCASSSPQTPDTQYFGPGTRLTVL.

This chain uses TRBV12-5 with TRBJ2-5, with 7 nucleotides matching TRBD1. There are 17 residues in the CDR3. Germline-derived CDR1 and CDR2 are LGHNT and FRNRAP. The junction had 9 bases not matched to a gene; V was cut back by 2 bases and J by 0 bases. CDR3 amino acids: CASGLTQGDLYQETQYF. The DNA for the CDR3 is TGTGCTAGTGGTTTGACCCAGGGGGATTTGTACCAAGAGACCCAGTACTTC. The variable domain in full, completed from reference TRBV12-5 and TRBJ2-5, reads DARVTQTPRHKVTEMGQEVTMRCQPILGHNTVFWYRQTMMQGLELLAYFRNRAPLDDSGMPKDRFSAEMPDATLATLKIQPSEPRDSAVYFCASGLTQGDLYQETQYFGPGTRLLVL.

The V and J genes are TRBV25-1 and TRBJ1-4; 8 positions agree with TRBD1. The germline V gene encodes CDR1 MGHDK and CDR2 SYGVNS. There are 14 residues in the CDR3. Trimming removed 6 bases from V and 6 bases from J; junction bases left unmatched: 6. As DNA, the CDR3 is TGTGCCAGCAGCATACAGGGGGTGGATGAAAAACTGTTTTTT. Protein: CASSIQGVDEKLFF.

This clone was recorded once. The V and J genes are TRBV7-2 and TRBJ1-1; weak D call: TRBD1 (5 bases). Germline V gives CDR1 SGHTA, CDR2 FQGNSA. The CDR3 has 15 amino acids. Deletions cut 2 bases from V and 1 base from J, with 11 bases between. The CDR3 spells CASSLRGGTNTEAFF. The CDR3 nucleotides are TGTGCCAGCAGCTTACGGGGGGGGACGAACACTGAAGCTTTCTTT.

This clone was seen a single time. This sample also contains other DNA sequences that code for the same CDR3. This chain links TRBV18 with TRBJ1-2, with 11 positions matching TRBD1. After removal of 3 bases from V and 4 bases from J, the junction contained 1 base not matched to a gene. The germline CDR1 and CDR2 sequences are KGHSH and LQKENI. The CDR3 has 14 residues. CDR3 sequence: CASSPDRGPYGYTF. The CDR3 DNA follows: TGTGCCAGCTCACCGGACAGGGGGCCCTATGGCTACACCTTC.

J is TRBJ2-3 and V is TRBV27; 13 bases match TRBD2. The CDR3 totals 17 residues. V trimming: 5 bases; J trimming: 2 bases; junction bases outside the gene matches: 7. CDR1 and CDR2 (germline): MNHEY, SMNVEV (reference sequence). The CDR3 spells CASSPRLAGGNTDTQYF. DNA for the CDR3: TGTGCCAGCAGTCCACGACTAGCGGGGGGAAACACAGATACGCAGTATTTT.

This clone is a singleton in its sample. The J gene is TRBJ1-1, the V gene TRBV19, with 7 bases aligning to TRBD1. Germline V gives CDR1 LNHDA, CDR2 SQIVND (reference sequence). V gave up 9 bases and J gave up 11 bases; unmatched junction bases: 6. The CDR3 runs to 10 residues. CDR3 nucleotide sequence: TGTGCCAGCAGACAGGGTTGGGCTTTCTTT. Protein sequence: CASRQGWAFF.

The chain has TRBV21-1 and TRBJ2-7; TRBD1, the table's D call, was not compared with the DNA. TRBV21-1 is labeled a pseudogene. This CDR3 region has 11 residues. The CDR3 region is CASWTGHEQYF. The CDR3 DNA reads as TGTGCCAGCTGGACAGGGCACGAGCAGTACTTC.

This sequence joins TRBV6-5 and TRBJ1-4, with TRBD1 matching over 9 bases. After removal of 6 bases from V and 7 bases from J, the junction contained 6 bases not matched to a gene. Looked up from germline, CDR1 is MNHEY and CDR2 is SVGAGI. The CDR3 is 14 amino acids. The CDR3 protein is CASRLQGAFEKLFF. The CDR3, as DNA: TGTGCCAGCAGACTACAGGGGGCCTTTGAAAAACTGTTTTTT.

The gene calls are TRBV30 and TRBJ1-6, with D perhaps matching TRBD1 (6 bases). The CDR3 has 13 amino acids. Trimming shortened V by 1 base and J by 5 bases, and 6 bases separated the two germline ends. CDR1 is GTSNPN and CDR2 is SVGIG in the germline V gene (reference sequence). CDR3 sequence reads: CAWSDRDNSPLHF. The CDR3 DNA reads TGTGCCTGGAGTGACAGGGATAATTCACCCCTCCACTTT.

This CDR3 reads CASSLPAGPFHNEQFF. CDR3 nucleotide sequence: TGTGCCAGCAGCTTGCCGGCAGGGCCCTTTCACAATGAGCAGTTCTTC. The chain uses TRBV11-1 and TRBJ2-1; D perhaps matches TRBD1 (5 bases). Germline V CDR1 and CDR2: SGHAT, FQDESV (reference sequence). The CDR3 runs 16 residues. Trimming removed 3 bases from V and 5 bases from J, with 17 bases in between.

The chain carries TRBV4-3 and TRBJ2-7; 9 nucleotides match TRBD2. Germline V gene sequence: CDR1 LGHNA, CDR2 YSLEER. The J segment lost 1 base and the V segment lost 7 bases, leaving 8 bases of the junction unmatched. The CDR3 has 15 amino acids. As DNA, the CDR3 is TGCGCCAGCACGATAAGAGCGGGAGGTTCCTACGAGCAGTACTTC. Its protein product is CASTIRAGGSYEQYF.

The rearrangement links TRBV7-2 to TRBJ1-5, with a weak D call TRBD1 (6 bases). This CDR3 region has 15 residues. CDR1 is SGHTA, CDR2 FQGNSA, per germline. V was clipped by 5 bases and J by 6 bases, with 17 bases between them. The chain's CDR3 is CASSPQGQLVQPQHF. CDR3 DNA sequence: TGTGCCAGCAGCCCGCAGGGGCAGCTGGTTCAGCCCCAGCATTTT.

The V call is TRBV27, the J call TRBJ2-5; TRBD1 matches at 7 bases. Germline assignment: CDR1 MNHEY and CDR2 SMNVEV (reference sequence). After removal of 6 bases from V and 1 base from J, the junction contained 2 bases not matched to a gene. This CDR3 has 13 amino acids. CDR3 residues: CASSGDSQETQYF. As DNA, the CDR3 is TGTGCCAGCAGCGGGGACAGCCAAGAGACCCAGTACTTC.

The chain is built from TRBV2 and TRBJ1-5; 9 nucleotides agree with TRBD1. The V segment lost 7 bases and the J segment 6 bases; nucleotides outside the gene matches: 4. The V gene's germline CDR1 is SNHLY and CDR2 FYNNEI. CDR3 size: 13 residues. CDR3 coding DNA: TGTGCCAGCACGGGACAGGGTGGTCAGCCCCAGCATTTT. This gives the protein CASTGQGGQPQHF.

This sequence joins TRBV7-6 and TRBJ2-6, with TRBD2 matching over 12 bases. V was clipped by 5 bases and J by 2 bases; unmatched bases: 16. In germline, CDR1 is SGHVS, CDR2 FNYEAQ. This CDR3 has 21 amino acids. CDR3 in amino acids: CASSPHPKAASGGAGANVLTF. The CDR3 DNA sequence: TGTGCCAGCAGCCCTCATCCCAAAGCGGCTAGCGGGGGGGCTGGGGCCAACGTCCTGACTTTC. The full variable domain, its missing parts supplied by reference TRBV7-6 and TRBJ2-6, is GAGVSQSPRYKVTKRGQDVALRCDPISGHVSLYWYRQALGQGPEFLTYFNYEAQQDKSGLPNDRFSAERPEGSISTLTIQRTEQRDSAMYRCASSPHPKAASGGAGANVLTFGAGSRLTVL.

The chain carries TRBV7-2 and TRBJ1-4; tentative D call: TRBD1 (5 bases). From germline, CDR1 is SGHTA and CDR2 FQGNSA. V gave up 1 base and J gave up 5 bases, with 11 bases separating them. CDR3 length: 15 amino acids. The CDR3 spells CASSLDPGLNEKLFF. DNA of the CDR3: TGTGCCAGCAGCTTAGACCCAGGGCTAAATGAAAAACTGTTTTTT.

Comments on this clone: A junction end diverges from the germline sequence, so it may reflect a read error. The chain recombines TRBV30 with TRBJ1-1, with TRBD1 identical over 11 bases. Per germline, CDR1 GTSNPN and CDR2 SVGIG (reference sequence). CDR3 length: 15 amino acids. The CDR3 nucleotides are TGTGCCGGGGGAAGGGACAGGGGGGTGAAGACTGAAGCTTTCTTT. Encoded protein: CAGGRDRGVKTEAFF.

The DNA for the CDR3 is TGTGCCAGCAGTGTTGCTAGCGGGAGTCAGACCGGGGAGCTGTTTTTT. This codes for CASSVASGSQTGELFF. The rearrangement uses TRBV2 and TRBJ2-2; TRBD2 matches at 10 bases. CDR1 is SNHLY and CDR2 is FYNNEI in the germline V gene. This CDR3 is 16 amino acids long. With 4 bases clipped from V and 5 bases from J, the junction kept 7 bases outside the gene matches.

The table lists this clone with a few counts. V usage is TRBV3-1 (or the pseudogene TRBV3-2) and J usage is TRBJ2-5, with D perhaps matching TRBD1 (6 bases). Trimming took 0 bases from V and 2 from J, leaving 16 bases between them. From germline, CDR1 is LGHDT and CDR2 YNNKEL (reference sequence). The CDR3 totals 17 residues. In DNA, the CDR3 is TGTGCCAGCAGCCAAGATCTTGAACAGGGTCGGCAAGAGACCCAGTACTTC. This codes for CASSQDLEQGRQETQYF.

There are a few counts of this clone. J is TRBJ2-7 and V is TRBV30, with D perhaps matching TRBD1 (5 bases). CDR1 and CDR2 from the germline V gene are GTSNPN and SVGIG (reference sequence). V was pared by 3 bases and J by 4 bases, with 13 bases between. This CDR3 contains 13 residues. The DNA for the CDR3 is TGTGCCTGGAGACCAGACAGACTGTACGAGCAGTACTTC. Protein product: CAWRPDRLYEQYF.

This chain joins TRBV7-3 and TRBJ2-3; 13 nucleotides match TRBD2. This CDR3 is 16 amino acids long. The ends lost 5 bases at V and 3 bases at J; junction bases unmatched: 5. Germline V gene data show CDR1 as SGHTA and CDR2 as FQGTGA. CDR3 in DNA: TGTGCCAGCAGCCGGACTAGCGGGGGTAGGACAGATACGCAGTATTTT. Its protein product is CASSRTSGGRTDTQYF.

The V and J genes are TRBV6-2 or TRBV6-3 and TRBJ1-1; D is perhaps TRBD1 (5 bases). The V and J ends lost 2 bases and 1 base respectively, with 8 bases between them. The CDR3 runs to 14 residues. Germline CDR1 reads MNHEY; CDR2 reads SVGEGT. The CDR3 sequence: CASSYTGRNTEAFF. CDR3 nucleotide sequence: TGTGCCAGCAGTTACACAGGACGGAACACTGAAGCTTTCTTT.

The V gene is TRBV13, the J gene TRBJ2-7; maybe TRBD1 (8 bases). Per germline, CDR1 PRHDT and CDR2 FYEKMQ (reference sequence). The V gene lost 4 bases and the J gene lost 4 bases, with 14 bases spanning the gap. CDR3 size: 14 residues. CDR3 residues: CASSSGQGGYEQYF. In DNA, the CDR3 is TGTGCCAGCAGCTCCGGACAGGGAGGGTACGAGCAGTACTTC.

This chain uses TRBV7-8 with TRBJ1-4; D is possibly TRBD1 (5 bases). CDR1 SGHVS and CDR2 FQNEAQ come from the germline V gene. Trimming left V 1 base short and J 8 bases short, with 17 bases between. The CDR3 extends over 16 amino acids. The CDR3 region has the DNA TGTGCCAGCAGCTTAGTCCCGCAGGGTGCGCAAGAAAAACTGTTTTTT. Encoded protein: CASSLVPQGAQEKLFF.

This sequence joins TRBV7-8 and TRBJ2-1; possibly TRBD1 for D (6 bases). V lost 5 bases and J 0 bases, leaving 14 bases between the germline ends. CDR1 and CDR2 from the germline V gene are SGHVS and FQNEAQ. The CDR3 contains 16 residues. The CDR3 spells CASSPVGASSYNEQFF. The CDR3 nucleotides are TGTGCCAGCAGCCCGGTGGGGGCTAGCTCCTACAATGAGCAGTTCTTC.

The rearrangement links TRBV6-5 to TRBJ1-3; no firm D call. The CDR3 length is 12 residues. In germline, CDR1 is MNHEY, CDR2 SVGAGI. Trimming stripped 10 bases from V and 6 bases from J, with 13 bases between. The CDR3 loop is CATGRQLNTIYF. For the CDR3, the DNA is TGTGCCACGGGGAGGCAACTAAACACCATATATTTT.

V and J are TRBV24-1 and TRBJ2-1; 8 bases fit TRBD2. The CDR3 length is 16 residues. Germline lookup yields CDR1 KGHDR and CDR2 SFDVKD. V shed 3 bases and J 4 bases; nucleotides not matched to a gene: 7. CDR3 sequence: CATSDLSGTRYNEQFF. CDR3 coding DNA: TGTGCCACCAGTGATCTTAGCGGGACCCGATACAATGAGCAGTTCTTC.